This TCR beta chain was recovered during a study of cytomegalovirus exposure and HLA in healthy donors. Overall study findings and caveats: It was confirmed in vitro that a few of the CMV-associated chains were specific for CMV antigens.

Germline V gene lookup returns CDR1 MNHNY and CDR2 SVGAGI (reference sequence). Trimming took off 11 bases at V and 0 bases at J, with 17 bases between the two ends. CDR3 size: 14 residues. Of note for this clone: Its antigen is as yet unknown.

In the PCR, 60 Vbeta and 13 Jbeta primers were used. Generated by immunoSEQ multiplex PCR, the TCRdb table keeps only in-frame clones and is missing some. The table has about 130,000 clones, about 74% seen once. The receptor comes from a woman aged 50 to 60 in good health and CMV-seropositive. V and J are TRBV6-6 and TRBJ2-7; D perhaps matches TRBD1 (5 bases). The sequenced sample consisted of PBMCs. CDR3 nucleotides: TGTGCCGCAGATAAGGGGCAAAGCTCCTACGAGCAGTACTTC. Translating it yields CAADKGQSSYEQYF.